This passage covers 20 T cell receptor beta chains from one sample sequenced in a study of OX40 agonist ivuxolimab in advanced cancers. Some clones are missing from TCRdb's copy, which holds only in-frame ones; the method was immunoSEQ multiplex PCR. This sample has about 100,000 clones, with 90% found just once. The sample here was CD4+ or CD8+ T cells sorted from blood, taken in a trial of the OX40 agonist ivuxolimab. These receptors all stem from an adult with an advanced solid tumor such as melanoma, head and neck, liver or kidney cancer.

The J gene is TRBJ1-1, the V gene TRBV18; D not resolved. Trimming removed 3 bases from V and 5 bases from J, with 4 bases in between. CDR1 and CDR2 (germline): KGHSH, LQKENI. The CDR3 is made up of 11 amino acids. CDR3 bases: TGTGCCAGCTCACCCGAAACTGAAGCTTTCTTT. Its protein product is CASSPETEAFF. Variable domain in full (rest from reference TRBV18 and TRBJ1-1): NAGVMQNPRHLVRRRGQEARLRCSPMKGHSHVYWYRQLPEEGLKFMVYLQKENIIDESGMPKERFSAEFPKEGPSILRIQQVVRGDSAAYFCASSPETEAFFGQGTRLTVV.

V is TRBV7-9 and J is TRBJ2-7, with D possibly TRBD1 on 5 matching bases. CDR1 SEHNR and CDR2 FQNEAQ come from the germline V gene (reference sequence). V was pared by 5 bases and J by 8 bases, with 25 bases between. The CDR3 consists of 16 residues. The CDR3 loop reads CASSPSGTGTLVQQYF. CDR3 bases: TGTGCCAGCAGCCCTAGTGGTACAGGTACTCTTGTCCAGCAGTACTTC.

The gene calls are TRBV5-8 and TRBJ1-2; 8 bases are a match to TRBD1. The CDR3 runs 16 residues. The junction had 5 bases not matched to a gene; V was cut back by 0 bases and J by 1 base. CDR1 is SGHTS and CDR2 is YDEGEE in the germline V gene. The CDR3 here is CASSLAGGLNNYGYTF. The CDR3 DNA is TGTGCCAGCAGCTTGGCAGGGGGCCTAAATAACTATGGCTACACCTTC. The full variable domain, in which reference TRBV5-8 and TRBJ1-2 provide the parts outside the CDR3, is EAGVTQSPTHLIKTRGQQATLRCSPISGHTSVYWYQQALGLGLQFLLWYDEGEERNRGNFPPRFSGRQFPNYSSELNVNALELEDSALYLCASSLAGGLNNYGYTFGSGTRLTVV.

The V call is TRBV15, the J call TRBJ2-7, with 11 bases lining up with TRBD1. Germline CDR1 and CDR2: LNHNV and YYDKDF (reference sequence). The trim removed 5 bases at V and 0 bases at J, leaving 3 bases unmatched. The CDR3 covers 15 residues. The CDR3 nucleotides are TGTGCCACCAGCTCCGGGACAGGGGGCTCCTACGAGCAGTACTTC. It specifies CATSSGTGGSYEQYF.

This chain uses TRBV27 with TRBJ2-7; 8 bases line up with TRBD1. CDR1 is MNHEY, CDR2 SMNVEV, per germline (reference sequence). The CDR3 runs to 15 residues. Losses at the gene ends were 5 bases for V and 2 bases for J; bases not matched to a gene: 8. The CDR3 protein is CASSGPGQAAYEQYF. DNA of the CDR3: TGTGCCAGCAGTGGTCCGGGACAGGCCGCCTACGAGCAGTACTTC.

V and J are TRBV19 and TRBJ2-2; 7 positions match TRBD2. Germline assignment: CDR1 LNHDA and CDR2 SQIVND (reference sequence). V was pared by 1 base and J by 6 bases, with 5 bases of the junction left unmatched. This CDR3 has 15 amino acids. This CDR3 is CASSIGGRVSGELFF. In DNA form, the CDR3 reads TGTGCCAGTAGTATAGGTGGGAGGGTCTCCGGGGAGCTGTTTTTT.

The chain couples TRBV7-2 to TRBJ2-4; 8 bases fit TRBD2. Germline CDR1 and CDR2: SGHTA and FQGNSA. This CDR3 comprises 15 residues. V shed 5 bases, J shed 3 bases, and the junction held 6 bases outside the gene matches. The CDR3, as DNA: TGTGCCAGCAGCCATCCCGGGACTAGCAAAAACATTCAGTACTTC. The encoded protein is CASSHPGTSKNIQYF. Supplemented by reference TRBV7-2 and TRBJ2-4, the full variable domain reads GAGVSQSPSNKVTEKGKDVELRCDPISGHTALYWYRQSLGQGLEFLIYFQGNSAPDKSGLPSDRFSAERTGGSVSTLTIQRTQQEDSAVYLCASSHPGTSKNIQYFGAGTRLSVL.

This clone was seen just once. The V and J genes are TRBV19 and TRBJ2-7; no firm D call. V dropped 3 bases and J dropped 6 bases, with 12 bases sitting between them. Germline loops: CDR1 LNHDA, CDR2 SQIVND (reference sequence). The CDR3 has 13 residues. In DNA, the CDR3 is TGTGCCAGTAGTATTGGTCTAGGCCGCGAGCAGTACTTC. It codes for CASSIGLGREQYF.

Here the CDR3 reads CASSPIAGEGDTQYF. DNA for the CDR3: TGTGCCAGCAGCCCGATAGCGGGAGAGGGAGATACGCAGTATTTT. This rearrangement joins TRBV4-2 to TRBJ2-3; 9 nucleotides align to TRBD2. With V trimmed by 4 bases and J by 5 bases, 7 bases remained unmatched. The germline gives CDR1 LGHNA, CDR2 YNFKEQ. CDR3 length: 15 residues.

DNA of the CDR3: TGTGCCAGCAGCGCTACTAGCGGGAGGGCGACAGATACGCAGTATTTT. Amino acids: CASSATSGRATDTQYF. The chain is built from TRBV9 and TRBJ2-3, with TRBD2 identical over 13 bases. The J segment lost 3 bases and the V segment lost 3 bases, leaving 4 bases of the junction unmatched. This CDR3 is built from 16 residues. Germline V CDR1 and CDR2: SGDLS, YYNGEE.

CDR3 bases: TGTGCCAGCAGTTTATACAGGGGGAGCTCCTACAATGAGCAGTTCTTC. It translates to CASSLYRGSSYNEQFF. The chain joins TRBV27 to TRBJ2-1; 8 bases line up with TRBD1. In germline, CDR1 is MNHEY, CDR2 SMNVEV (reference sequence). The ends lost 1 base at V and 0 bases at J; junction bases unmatched: 2. This CDR3 is 16 amino acids long.

The V call is TRBV9, the J call TRBJ1-4; D gene uncertain. Germline V gene sequence: CDR1 SGDLS, CDR2 YYNGEE. Trimming took 0 bases from V and 5 from J, leaving 5 bases between them. The CDR3 is made up of 13 amino acids. CDR3 nucleotide sequence: TGTGCCAGCAGCGTAGCCCCGAATGAAAAACTGTTTTTT. Translation: CASSVAPNEKLFF.

The V gene is TRBV28, the J gene TRBJ2-7; D gene uncertain. V lost 6 bases, J lost 0 bases, and 18 bases lay in between. Germline values: CDR1 MDHEN, CDR2 SYDVKM. The CDR3 is made up of 16 amino acids. The CDR3 nucleotides read TGTGCCAGCAGCTATTATCCGGGCCCGAGCTCCTACGAGCAGTACTTC. This translates into CASSYYPGPSSYEQYF.

The chain joins TRBV7-9 to TRBJ2-5; D not certain. Trimming pared 11 bases from V and 2 bases from J, leaving 9 bases between. This CDR3 has 11 residues. CDR1 is SEHNR, CDR2 FQNEAQ, per germline (reference sequence). The CDR3 DNA sequence: TGTGCCGGAAGCAGTCAAGAGACCCAGTACTTC. It translates to CAGSSQETQYF.

The chain recombines TRBV7-2 with TRBJ2-4; either TRBD1 or TRBD2 may supply D (6 bases each). CDR3 length: 13 amino acids. From germline, CDR1 is SGHTA and CDR2 FQGNSA. V lost 4 bases, J lost 10 bases, and 14 bases lay in between. CDR3 sequence (DNA): TGTGCCAGCAGCTCGAGGGGGGATGGTATTCAGTACTTC. As protein: CASSSRGDGIQYF.

V gene TRBV7-2 combines with J gene TRBJ2-2; D is perhaps TRBD2 (6 bases). V gave up 7 bases and J gave up 2 bases, with 20 bases separating them. Germline assignment: CDR1 SGHTA and CDR2 FQGNSA. The CDR3 consists of 17 residues. CDR3 DNA: TGTGCCAGCACCCCGGGTGCTAGCGCATTAAACACCGGGGAGCTGTTTTTT. Translating gives CASTPGASALNTGELFF.

The chain has TRBV2 and TRBJ2-5; 7 nucleotides line up with TRBD1. The germline V gene has CDR1 SNHLY and CDR2 FYNNEI. This CDR3 region has 14 residues. With V trimmed by 2 bases and J by 4 bases, 4 bases remained unmatched. As DNA, the CDR3 is TGTGCCAGCAGTGAAAACTCAGGGGGAGAGACCCAGTACTTC. This encodes CASSENSGGETQYF.

This clone was seen only a few times. This chain uses TRBV30 with TRBJ2-7, with unresolved D. The V end was cut by 1 base, the J end by 0 bases, with 7 bases between. The CDR3 is 13 amino acids. Germline V lookup: CDR1 GTSNPN, CDR2 SVGIG (reference sequence). The CDR3 sequence is CAWSGSHSYEQYF. DNA for the CDR3: TGTGCCTGGAGTGGCAGCCACTCCTACGAGCAGTACTTC.

The CDR3: CASRGSQAGASYNEQFF. CDR3 nucleotides: TGTGCCAGCAGGGGCTCCCAAGCGGGTGCTTCCTACAATGAGCAGTTCTTC. This sequence joins TRBV2 and TRBJ2-1; the D gene is possibly TRBD2 (6 bases). The CDR3 loop spans 17 amino acids. The V end was cut by 6 bases, the J end by 1 base, with 19 bases between. Germline-derived CDR1 and CDR2 are SNHLY and FYNNEI.

This clone came up a few times. The chain has TRBV27 and TRBJ1-5, with D perhaps matching TRBD1 (6 bases). Trimming removed 7 bases from V and 1 base from J, with 14 bases in between. Per germline, CDR1 MNHEY and CDR2 SMNVEV (reference sequence). The CDR3 is made up of 15 amino acids. The CDR3 nucleotides read TGTGCCAGCAAACAGGGTGGATTGAGCAATCAGCCCCAGCATTTT. It yields the protein CASKQGGLSNQPQHF.